Listed here are 14 T cell receptor beta chains from one sample, sequenced in a study (dated by TCRdb to the mid-2010s). The library was built by means of 5' RACE. TCRdb shows the sequencer as Illumina MiSeq. The raw public reads went through TCRdb reprocessing: fastp at Q25, MiXCR clone calling, in-frame beta chains kept. Duplicate CDR3 protein sequences are folded into a single record with the most common DNA and genes. Across this sample there are around 30,000 distinct CDR3 sequences, with 20% to 30% seen only once. The top ten clonotypes cover around 3.5% of the sample. Sequenced: naive CD4+ T cells sorted from a lymph node. The sample's cell subset or site, from its label and the paper: naive CD4+ T cells, CD4+CD45RA+CD25-. Receptors originate from a female donor with breast cancer.

About this clonotype: Because the CDR3 is missing its conserved closing phenylalanine or tryptophan, this is likely a read error. In DNA form, the CDR3 reads TGCAGCGTTGATGGGCAGTCACAAGAGACCCAGTACATC. It is translated as CSVDGQSQETQYI. The rearrangement links TRBV29-1 to TRBJ2-5; unclear D gene. The CDR3 is made up of 13 amino acids. The V gene lost 3 bases and the J gene lost 2 bases, with 10 bases spanning the gap. CDR1 is SQVTM and CDR2 is ANQGSEA in the germline V gene.

V and J are TRBV10-2 and TRBJ2-3, with no clear D. Trimming took off 2 bases at V and 6 bases at J, with 12 bases between the two ends. Per the germline V gene, CDR1 is WSHSY and CDR2 is SAAADI. CDR3 length: 14 amino acids. The chain's CDR3 is CASSEVSAADTQYF. As DNA, the CDR3 is TGCGCCAGCAGTGAGGTCAGCGCGGCGGATACGCAGTATTTT.

The DNA for the CDR3 is TGCGCCAGCAGATTGACAGGGGGGAATGAAAAACTGTTTTTT. Translation: CASRLTGGNEKLFF. The rearrangement uses TRBV5-1 and TRBJ1-4; 9 bases agree with TRBD1. The CDR3 spans 14 residues. Germline CDR1 and CDR2: SGHRS and YFSETQ. The ends lost 5 bases at V and 5 bases at J; junction bases unmatched: 4. Full variable domain (rest looked up from reference TRBV5-1 and TRBJ1-4): KAGVTQTPRYLIKTRGQQVTLSCSPISGHRSVSWYQQTPGQGLQFLFEYFSETQRNKGNFPGRFSGRQFSNSRSEMNVSTLELGDSALYLCASRLTGGNEKLFFGSGTQLSVL.

In regard to this clonotype: A read error may account for a junction end that differs from germline. The CDR3 region has the DNA TGCGCCAGCAGCTCTAGTGTCCTTAGCACAAATACGCAGTATTTT. Translated, it gives CASSSSVLSTNTQYF. The chain carries TRBV5-1 and TRBJ2-3; D not certain. The germline gives CDR1 SGHRS, CDR2 YFSETQ. The CDR3 has 15 amino acids.

There are many counts of this clonotype. V and J are TRBV28 and TRBJ2-5; TRBD1 might be the D (5 bases). The CDR3 length is 17 residues. The germline CDR1 and CDR2 sequences are MDHEN and SYDVKM. Deletions cut 7 bases from V and 1 base from J, with 22 bases between. CDR3 nucleotide sequence: TGTGCCAGCACTTCTTCCTACAAGGGGCGCATCCAAGAGACCCAGTACTTC. Residues: CASTSSYKGRIQETQYF.

This clonotype was observed a handful of times. This chain connects TRBV6-2 or TRBV6-3 to TRBJ2-7; 7 nucleotides line up with TRBD2. The CDR3 length is 15 residues. CDR1 and CDR2 from the germline V gene are MNHEY and SVGEGT. The ends lost 6 bases at V and 4 bases at J; junction bases unmatched: 12. The CDR3 region is CASRRRGTMGYEQYF. CDR3 coding DNA: TGTGCCAGCAGGAGACGAGGGACTATGGGATACGAGCAGTACTTC.

Worth noting for this clonotype: Just one base apart from a much larger clone, this may be a read error. The CDR3, as DNA: TGTGCCAGCAGGGTGGAAGGGCTGGACACTGAAGCTTTCTTT. Its protein product is CASRVEGLDTEAFF. V gene TRBV5-4 combines with J gene TRBJ1-1; D is undetermined. The CDR3 totals 14 residues. The V gene lost 5 bases and the J gene lost 3 bases, with 14 bases spanning the gap. Germline V gene lookup returns CDR1 SGHNT and CDR2 YYREEE (reference sequence). Drawing the rest from reference TRBV5-4 and TRBJ1-1, the complete variable domain is ETGVTQSPTHLIKTRGQQVTLRCSSQSGHNTVSWYQQALGQGPQFIFQYYREEENGRGNFPPRFSGLQFPNYSSELNVNALELDDSALYLCASRVEGLDTEAFFGQGTRLTVV.

V is TRBV4-1 and J is TRBJ2-2; D call uncertain. The CDR3 is 19 amino acids. Germline V gene data show CDR1 as MGHRA and CDR2 as YSYEKL. V lost 3 bases and J 5 bases, leaving 25 bases between the germline ends. This chain's CDR3 is CASSQGIVWAGPRTGELFF. The CDR3 DNA reads as TGCGCCAGCAGCCAGGGCATTGTATGGGCTGGCCCGAGGACCGGGGAGCTGTTTTTT.

The chain has TRBV7-9 and TRBJ2-7; TRBD1 matches 9 bases. V was pared by 6 bases and J by 2 bases, with 8 bases of the junction left unmatched. Germline-derived CDR1 and CDR2 are SEHNR and FQNEAQ (reference sequence). The CDR3 loop spans 15 amino acids. This chain's CDR3 is CASRPTGGETYEQYF. CDR3 sequence (DNA): TGTGCCAGCAGACCTACAGGGGGCGAAACCTACGAGCAGTACTTC.

By frequency in the sample, this clonotype is medium-sized. The chain couples TRBV5-1 to TRBJ2-1; TRBD2 is a possible D gene (6 bases). CDR1 and CDR2 (germline): SGHRS, YFSETQ. There are 13 residues in the CDR3. V was cut by 5 bases and J by 3 bases, with 9 bases left in between. Written as DNA, the CDR3 is TGCGCCAGCAGTTCAGCGGGCTACAATGAGCAGTTCTTC. This translates into CASSSAGYNEQFF.

In its sample, this clonotype is medium-sized. CDR3 region: CSARDYRSNQPQHF. The CDR3 nucleotides read TGCAGTGCTAGAGATTACCGCAGCAATCAGCCCCAGCATTTT. This sequence joins TRBV20-1 and TRBJ1-5; D not certain. V was cut by 0 bases and J by 1 base, with 7 bases left in between. This CDR3 has 14 residues. Germline CDR1 and CDR2: DFQATT and SNEGSKA (reference sequence).

This rearrangement joins TRBV5-1 to TRBJ2-1, with D perhaps TRBD2 (5 bases). CDR3 length equals 14 residues. The V gene lost 5 bases and the J gene lost 9 bases, with 18 bases spanning the gap. Germline V gene lookup returns CDR1 SGHRS and CDR2 YFSETQ. The CDR3 is CASSTRIRSGEQFF. CDR3 nucleotides: TGCGCCAGCAGTACTAGAATCAGGTCCGGTGAGCAGTTCTTC.

Many counts were recorded for this clonotype. The chain combines TRBV3-1 with TRBJ1-2, with D perhaps TRBD1 (5 bases). V was clipped by 0 bases and J by 6 bases, with 14 bases between them. Germline lookup yields CDR1 LGHDT and CDR2 YNNKEL (reference sequence). This CDR3 comprises 15 residues. CDR3 amino acids: CASSQDLARVNGYTF. In DNA form, the CDR3 reads TGTGCCAGCAGCCAAGATCTTGCCAGGGTGAATGGCTACACCTTC. The complete variable domain, with remaining parts taken from reference TRBV3-1 and TRBJ1-2, reads DTAVSQTPKYLVTQMGNDKSIKCEQNLGHDTMYWYKQDSKKFLKIMFSYNNKELIINETVPNRFSPKSPDKAHLNLHINSLELGDSAVYFCASSQDLARVNGYTFGSGTRLTVV.

This clonotype came up many times. The chain links TRBV5-1 to TRBJ2-6, with D possibly matching TRBD1 (5 bases). Germline-derived CDR1 and CDR2 are SGHRS and YFSETQ. Trimming shortened V by 4 bases and J by 0 bases, and 11 bases separated the two germline ends. The CDR3 is 16 residues long. DNA of the CDR3: TGCGCCAGCAGCCTGGACACACACTCTGGGGCCAACGTCCTGACTTTC. Its translation: CASSLDTHSGANVLTF.